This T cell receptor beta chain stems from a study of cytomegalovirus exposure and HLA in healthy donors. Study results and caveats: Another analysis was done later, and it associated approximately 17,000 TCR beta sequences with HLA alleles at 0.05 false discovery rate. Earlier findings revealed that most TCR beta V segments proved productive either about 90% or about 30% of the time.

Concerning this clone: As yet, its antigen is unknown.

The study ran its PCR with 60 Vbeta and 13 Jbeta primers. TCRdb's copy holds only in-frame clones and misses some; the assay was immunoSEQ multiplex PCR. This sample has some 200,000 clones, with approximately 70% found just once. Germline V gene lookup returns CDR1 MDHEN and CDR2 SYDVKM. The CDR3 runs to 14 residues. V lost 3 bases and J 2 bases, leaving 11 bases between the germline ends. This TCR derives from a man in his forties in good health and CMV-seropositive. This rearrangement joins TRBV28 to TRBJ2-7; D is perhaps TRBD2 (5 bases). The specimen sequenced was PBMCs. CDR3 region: CASSLAGATYEQYF. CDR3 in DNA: TGTGCCAGCAGTTTGGCGGGTGCCACCTACGAGCAGTACTTC.